One sample yielded the 10 T cell receptor beta chains listed below, sequenced in a study of TIL therapy for anti-PD-1-resistant metastatic lung cancer. Sequencing used immunoSEQ v3. Assay used: immunoSEQ multiplex PCR; TCRdb lists only in-frame clones, some missing. The sample holds approximately 11,000 clones; 50% to 75% are singletons and the top ten take about 7.4%. This sample's time point: pre-treatment sample, taken before nivolumab and TIL therapy. The tumor samples were excised metastases, mostly pleural nodules or supraclavicular lymph nodes. The material sequenced was tumor tissue, taken at baseline. These receptors all come from a person between 25 and 80 years old with non-small cell lung cancer.

This clone was observed a few times. This CDR3 is also generated by other DNA sequences in the sample. The V gene is TRBV19, the J gene TRBJ1-1; D perhaps matches TRBD1 (5 bases). V was pared by 4 bases and J by 3 bases, with 12 bases between. This CDR3 is built from 14 residues. Germline V gene sequence: CDR1 LNHDA, CDR2 SQIVND (reference sequence). The DNA for the CDR3 is TGTGCCAGTAGTACGGGGGTGGGCGACACTGAAGCTTTCTTT. This codes for CASSTGVGDTEAFF.

The chain has TRBV29-1 and TRBJ1-2; 9 nucleotides align to TRBD1. The length of the CDR3 is 13 residues. CDR1 and CDR2 from the germline V gene are SQVTM and ANQGSEA. Losses at the gene ends were 6 bases for V and 8 bases for J; bases not matched to a gene: 10. CDR3 sequence (DNA): TGCAGCGTGGTGACAGGGGGGTTGAAAGGCTACACCTTC. The encoded protein is CSVVTGGLKGYTF.

V gene TRBV19 combines with J gene TRBJ2-1; 11 positions match TRBD2. The CDR3 has 16 residues. Germline-derived CDR1 and CDR2 are LNHDA and SQIVND (reference sequence). V trimming: 5 bases; J trimming: 9 bases; junction bases outside the gene matches: 12. The CDR3 region has the DNA TGTGCCAGTAGTCCCCTTCATAGCGGGGGGGCCAGTGAGCAGTTCTTC. It yields the protein CASSPLHSGGASEQFF.

This clone has only a few counts. The chain has TRBV6-4 and TRBJ2-2; tentative D call: TRBD2 (6 bases). The germline V and J ends were trimmed by 5 bases and 4 bases, with 14 bases remaining between them. This CDR3 is 15 amino acids long. The V gene's germline CDR1 is MRHNA and CDR2 SNTAGT. The CDR3 bases are TGTGCCAGCAGTCAAGGCCCGGAGGGCACCGGGGAGCTGTTTTTT. It yields the protein CASSQGPEGTGELFF.

A few counts support this clone. The chain recombines TRBV27 with TRBJ1-6, with a weak D call TRBD1 (6 bases). The CDR3 is made up of 14 amino acids. V was clipped by 2 bases and J by 7 bases, with 9 bases between them. Looked up from germline, CDR1 is MNHEY and CDR2 is SMNVEV (reference sequence). The CDR3 is CASSLGQGNSPLHF. The CDR3 DNA follows: TGTGCCAGCAGTTTAGGGCAGGGGAATTCACCCCTCCACTTT.

The rearrangement joins TRBV7-9 to TRBJ2-3, with D tentatively TRBD2 (6 bases). Germline V gene sequence: CDR1 SEHNR, CDR2 FQNEAQ (reference sequence). The length of the CDR3 is 13 residues. The V gene lost 2 bases and the J gene lost 6 bases, with 9 bases spanning the gap. The CDR3 loop is CASSLRETDTQYF. The CDR3 bases are TGTGCCAGCAGCTTACGGGAGACGGATACGCAGTATTTT.

This chain connects TRBV30 to TRBJ1-3; D remains unclear. With 0 bases removed from V and 4 bases from J, the gap between germline ends came to 4 bases. The CDR3 totals 12 residues. Germline CDR1 reads GTSNPN; CDR2 reads SVGIG (reference sequence). The CDR3 bases are TGTGCCTGGAGTGTACAAGGAAACACCATATATTTT. It yields the protein CAWSVQGNTIYF.

The rearrangement joins TRBV6-5 to TRBJ2-7, with a possible D match to TRBD2 (5 bases). The V gene's germline CDR1 is MNHEY and CDR2 SVGAGI. Trimming removed 6 bases at V and 0 bases at J, with 12 bases between. The CDR3 has 14 residues. CDR3 loop: CASRAGLSSYEQYF. CDR3 bases: TGTGCCAGCAGGGCGGGCTTGAGCTCCTACGAGCAGTACTTC.

V is TRBV3-1 (or the pseudogene TRBV3-2) and J is TRBJ2-7; 13 bases line up with TRBD2. J gave up 2 bases and V 4 bases, and 8 bases lay outside the gene matches. Germline CDR1 reads LGHDT; CDR2 reads YNNKEL (reference sequence). This CDR3 is 17 amino acids long. CDR3 bases: TGTGCCAGCAGCCTCGGGGCGGGACTAGCGGGAACCTACGAGCAGTACTTC. It specifies CASSLGAGLAGTYEQYF.

J is TRBJ2-7 and V is TRBV5-4; TRBD2 aligns across 7 bases. Germline CDR1 SGHNT, CDR2 YYREEE (reference sequence). The CDR3 runs to 19 residues. With 4 bases clipped from V and 0 bases from J, the junction kept 19 bases outside the gene matches. The CDR3 spells CASSLLVGWGGTSSYEQYF. The DNA of the CDR3 is TGTGCCAGCAGCCTACTCGTAGGGTGGGGGGGGACCAGCTCCTACGAGCAGTACTTC.